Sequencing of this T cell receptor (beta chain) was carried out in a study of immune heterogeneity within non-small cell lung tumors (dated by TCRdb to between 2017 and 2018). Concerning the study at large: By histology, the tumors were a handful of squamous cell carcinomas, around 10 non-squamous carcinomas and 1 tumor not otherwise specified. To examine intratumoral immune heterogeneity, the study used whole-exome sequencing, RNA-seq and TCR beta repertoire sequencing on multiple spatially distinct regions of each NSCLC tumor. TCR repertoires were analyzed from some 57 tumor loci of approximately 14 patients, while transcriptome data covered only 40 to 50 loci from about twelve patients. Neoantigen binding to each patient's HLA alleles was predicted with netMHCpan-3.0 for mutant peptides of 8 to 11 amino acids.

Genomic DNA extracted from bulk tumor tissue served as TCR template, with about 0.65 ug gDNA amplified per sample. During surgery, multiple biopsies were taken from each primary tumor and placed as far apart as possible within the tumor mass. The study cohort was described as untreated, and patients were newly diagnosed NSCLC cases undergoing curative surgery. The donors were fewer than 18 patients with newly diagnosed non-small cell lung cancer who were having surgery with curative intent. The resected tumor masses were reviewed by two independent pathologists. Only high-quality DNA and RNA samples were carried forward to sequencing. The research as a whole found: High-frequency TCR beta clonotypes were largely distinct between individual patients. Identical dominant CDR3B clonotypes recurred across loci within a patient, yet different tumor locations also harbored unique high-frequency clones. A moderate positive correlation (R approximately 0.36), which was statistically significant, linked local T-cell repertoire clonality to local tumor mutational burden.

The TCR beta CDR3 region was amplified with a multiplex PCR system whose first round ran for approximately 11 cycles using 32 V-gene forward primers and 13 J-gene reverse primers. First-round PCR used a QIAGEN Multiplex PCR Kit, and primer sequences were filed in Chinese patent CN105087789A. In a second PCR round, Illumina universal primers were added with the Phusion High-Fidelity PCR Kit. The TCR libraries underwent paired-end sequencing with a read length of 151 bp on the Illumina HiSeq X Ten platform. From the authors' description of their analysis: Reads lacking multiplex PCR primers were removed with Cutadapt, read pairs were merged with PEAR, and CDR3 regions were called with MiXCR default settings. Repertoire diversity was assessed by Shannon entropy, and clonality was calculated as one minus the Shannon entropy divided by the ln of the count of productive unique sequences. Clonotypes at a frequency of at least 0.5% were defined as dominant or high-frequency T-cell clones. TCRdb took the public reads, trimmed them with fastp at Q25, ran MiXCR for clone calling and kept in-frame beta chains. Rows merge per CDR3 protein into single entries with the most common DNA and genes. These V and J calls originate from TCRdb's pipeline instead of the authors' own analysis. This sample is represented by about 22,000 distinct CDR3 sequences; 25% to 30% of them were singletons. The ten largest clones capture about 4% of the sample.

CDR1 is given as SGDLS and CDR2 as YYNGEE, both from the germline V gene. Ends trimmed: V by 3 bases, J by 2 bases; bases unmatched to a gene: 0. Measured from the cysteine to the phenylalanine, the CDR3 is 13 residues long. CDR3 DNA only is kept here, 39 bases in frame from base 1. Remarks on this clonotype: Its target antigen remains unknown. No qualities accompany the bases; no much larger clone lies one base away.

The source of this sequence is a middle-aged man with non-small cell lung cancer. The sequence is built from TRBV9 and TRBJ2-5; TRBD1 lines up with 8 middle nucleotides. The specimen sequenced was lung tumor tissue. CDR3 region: CASSGTGQETQYF. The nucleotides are TGTGCCAGCAGCGGGACAGGGCAAGAGACCCAGTACTTC.